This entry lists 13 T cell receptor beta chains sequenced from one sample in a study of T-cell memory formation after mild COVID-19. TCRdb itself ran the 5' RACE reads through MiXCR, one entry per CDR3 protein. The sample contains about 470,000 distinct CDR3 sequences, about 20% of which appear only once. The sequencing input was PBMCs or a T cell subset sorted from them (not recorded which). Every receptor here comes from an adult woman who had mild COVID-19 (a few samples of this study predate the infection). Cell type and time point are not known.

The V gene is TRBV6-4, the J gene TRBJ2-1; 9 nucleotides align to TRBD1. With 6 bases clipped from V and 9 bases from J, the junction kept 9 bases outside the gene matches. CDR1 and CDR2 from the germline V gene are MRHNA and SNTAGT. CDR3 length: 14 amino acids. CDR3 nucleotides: TGTGCCAGCAGCGAACAGGGGGCACAGGGTGAGCAGTTCTTC. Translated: CASSEQGAQGEQFF.

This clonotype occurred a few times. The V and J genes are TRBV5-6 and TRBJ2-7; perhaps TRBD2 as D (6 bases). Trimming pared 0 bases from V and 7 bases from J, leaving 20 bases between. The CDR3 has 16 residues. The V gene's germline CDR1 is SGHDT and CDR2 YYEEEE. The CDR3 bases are TGTGCCAGCAGCTTGGATCGGGACTGGACCTTTTCGGAGCAGTACTTC. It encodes CASSLDRDWTFSEQYF.

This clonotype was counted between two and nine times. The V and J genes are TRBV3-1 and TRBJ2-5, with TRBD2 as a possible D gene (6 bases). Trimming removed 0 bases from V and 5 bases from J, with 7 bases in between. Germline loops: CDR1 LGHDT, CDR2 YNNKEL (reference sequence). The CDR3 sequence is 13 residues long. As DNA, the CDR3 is TGTGCCAGCAGCCAAGAGGGGGGTGAGACCCAGTACTTC. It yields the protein CASSQEGGETQYF.

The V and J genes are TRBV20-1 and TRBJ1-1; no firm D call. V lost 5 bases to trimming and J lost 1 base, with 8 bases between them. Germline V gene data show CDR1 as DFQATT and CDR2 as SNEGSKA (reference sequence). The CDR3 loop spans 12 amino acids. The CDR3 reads CSAGVKNTEAFF. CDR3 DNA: TGCAGTGCTGGAGTTAAGAACACTGAAGCTTTCTTT.

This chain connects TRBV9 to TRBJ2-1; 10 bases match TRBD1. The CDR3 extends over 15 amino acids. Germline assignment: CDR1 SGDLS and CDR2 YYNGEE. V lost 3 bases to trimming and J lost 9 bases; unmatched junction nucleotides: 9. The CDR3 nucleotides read TGTGCCAGCAGCGGGACAGGGGGGCCCTTAGGTGAGCAGTTCTTC. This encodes CASSGTGGPLGEQFF.

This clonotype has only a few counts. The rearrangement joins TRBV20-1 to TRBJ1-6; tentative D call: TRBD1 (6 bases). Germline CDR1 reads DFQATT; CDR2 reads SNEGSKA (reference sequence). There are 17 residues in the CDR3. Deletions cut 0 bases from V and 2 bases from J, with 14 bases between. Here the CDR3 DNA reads TGCAGTGCTAGAGATTACAGGGAGGGGACCTATAATTCACCCCTCCACTTT. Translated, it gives CSARDYREGTYNSPLHF.

CDR3 sequence reads: CASSLQGGRYNEQFF. CDR3 coding DNA: TGTGCCAGCAGCTTACAGGGGGGAAGGTACAATGAGCAGTTCTTC. This chain connects TRBV7-9 to TRBJ2-1, with D tentatively TRBD1 (7 bases). This CDR3 has 15 residues. CDR1 and CDR2 from the germline V gene are SEHNR and FQNEAQ (reference sequence). V was shortened by 2 bases and J by 4 bases, with 12 bases between the two germline ends.

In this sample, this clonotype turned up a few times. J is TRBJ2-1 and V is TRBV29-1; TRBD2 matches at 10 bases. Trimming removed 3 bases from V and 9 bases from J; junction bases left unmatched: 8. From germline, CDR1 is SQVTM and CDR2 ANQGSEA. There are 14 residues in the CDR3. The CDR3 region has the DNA TGCAGCGTTGATGTGCTAGCGGGAGTGGGTGAGCAGTTCTTC. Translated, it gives CSVDVLAGVGEQFF.

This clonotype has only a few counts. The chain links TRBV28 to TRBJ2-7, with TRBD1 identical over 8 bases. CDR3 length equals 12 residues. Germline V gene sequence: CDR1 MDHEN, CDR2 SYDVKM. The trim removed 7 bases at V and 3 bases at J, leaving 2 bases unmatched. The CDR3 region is CASIGQGYEQYF. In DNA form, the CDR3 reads TGTGCCAGCATAGGACAGGGCTACGAGCAGTACTTC.

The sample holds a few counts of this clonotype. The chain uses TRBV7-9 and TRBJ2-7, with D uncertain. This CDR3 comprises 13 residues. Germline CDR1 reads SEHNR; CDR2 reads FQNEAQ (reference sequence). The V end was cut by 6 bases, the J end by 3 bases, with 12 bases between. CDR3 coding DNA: TGTGCCAGCAGTCCGGTCGTGCTCTACGAGCAGTACTTC. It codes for CASSPVVLYEQYF. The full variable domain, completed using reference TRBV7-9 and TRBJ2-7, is DTGVSQNPRHKITKRGQNVTFRCDPISEHNRLYWYRQTLGQGPEFLTYFQNEAQLEKSRLLSDRFSAERPKGSFSTLEIQRTEQGDSAMYLCASSPVVLYEQYFGPGTRLTVT.

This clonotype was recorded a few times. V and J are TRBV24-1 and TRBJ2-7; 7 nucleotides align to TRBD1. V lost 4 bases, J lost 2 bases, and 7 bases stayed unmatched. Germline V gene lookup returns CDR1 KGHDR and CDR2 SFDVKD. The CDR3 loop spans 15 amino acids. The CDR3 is CATSDSGTVTYEQYF. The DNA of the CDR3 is TGTGCCACCAGTGACTCCGGGACAGTCACCTACGAGCAGTACTTC.

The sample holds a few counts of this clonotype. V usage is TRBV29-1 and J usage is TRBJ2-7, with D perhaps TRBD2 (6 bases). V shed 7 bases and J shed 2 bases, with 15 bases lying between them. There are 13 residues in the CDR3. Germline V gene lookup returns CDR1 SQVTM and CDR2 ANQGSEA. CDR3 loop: CSAEDPGAYEQYF. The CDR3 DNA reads TGCAGCGCCGAAGATCCGGGGGCCTACGAGCAGTACTTC.

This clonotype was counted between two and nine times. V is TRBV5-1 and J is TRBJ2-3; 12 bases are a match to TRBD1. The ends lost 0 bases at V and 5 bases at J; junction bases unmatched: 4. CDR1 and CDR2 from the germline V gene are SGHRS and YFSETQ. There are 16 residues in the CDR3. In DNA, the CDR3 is TGCGCCAGCAGCTTGGGGGACAGGGGGCTTGAAGATACGCAGTATTTT. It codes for CASSLGDRGLEDTQYF.